These 16 T cell receptor beta chains were sequenced from one sample in a study of blood T cell repertoires in COVID-19. Sequenced by immunoSEQ multiplex PCR; TCRdb stores in-frame clones only, minus some. Of 300,000 to 400,000 clones in the sample, roughly 86% were seen once. The sample consisted of peripheral blood. The receptors come from a woman between 65 and 79 years old with COVID-19, enrolled during active disease.

The genes are TRBV2 and TRBJ2-6; TRBD1 matches at 7 bases. Germline CDR1 and CDR2: SNHLY and FYNNEI. The CDR3 covers 17 residues. V trimming: 8 bases; J trimming: 1 base; junction bases outside the gene matches: 11. The CDR3 here is CASWGTATISGANVLTF. The CDR3 DNA reads TGTGCCAGCTGGGGGACAGCGACTATTTCTGGGGCCAACGTCCTGACTTTC.

This chain joins TRBV2 and TRBJ1-5; no clear D. Trimming stripped 3 bases from V and 5 bases from J, with 8 bases between. CDR1 SNHLY and CDR2 FYNNEI come from the germline V gene. This CDR3 comprises 13 residues. CDR3 bases: TGTGCCAGCAGTGAGTACATTTATCAGCCCCAGCATTTT. Translated: CASSEYIYQPQHF.

The rearrangement joins TRBV12-5 to TRBJ2-7, with D perhaps matching TRBD2 (5 bases). Trimming stripped 2 bases from V and 4 bases from J, with 6 bases between. Germline V gene sequence: CDR1 LGHNT, CDR2 FRNRAP. CDR3 length: 12 residues. CDR3 sequence (DNA): TGTGCTAGTGGTTTGCGGGGATACGAGCAGTACTTC. It codes for CASGLRGYEQYF.

The chain has TRBV9 and TRBJ2-7; 8 positions match TRBD2. J lost 2 bases, V lost 2 bases, and 6 bases had no gene match. CDR1 and CDR2 (germline): SGDLS, YYNGEE. This CDR3 region has 15 residues. This CDR3 is CASSVATGGTYEQYF. CDR3 coding DNA: TGTGCCAGCAGCGTTGCGACGGGGGGGACCTACGAGCAGTACTTC. Together with reference TRBV9 and TRBJ2-7, the CDR3 gives the full variable domain: DSGVTQTPKHLITATGQRVTLRCSPRSGDLSVYWYQQSLDQGLQFLIQYYNGEERAKGNILERFSAQQFPDLHSELNLSSLELGDSALYFCASSVATGGTYEQYFGPGTRLTVT.

V is TRBV6-5 and J is TRBJ2-1; D possibly corresponds to TRBD2 (7 bases). Trimming stripped 11 bases from V and 0 bases from J, with 17 bases between. Germline CDR1 is MNHEY and CDR2 is SVGAGI. The CDR3 is 15 residues long. DNA for the CDR3: TGTGCCGGGGGGGCGGACTTTACCTCCTACAATGAGCAGTTCTTC. It specifies CAGGADFTSYNEQFF.

In DNA form, the CDR3 reads TGTGCCAGTAGTATAGATAGGGGGTTCGGCTCCTACAATGAGCAGTTCTTC. Translation gives CASSIDRGFGSYNEQFF. The chain uses TRBV19 and TRBJ2-1, with D maybe TRBD1 (6 bases). The ends were cut back, 0 bases at V and 0 bases at J, with 12 bases in the middle. Germline lookup yields CDR1 LNHDA and CDR2 SQIVND (reference sequence). The CDR3 runs 17 residues.

V is TRBV3-1 (or the pseudogene TRBV3-2) and J is TRBJ1-5; TRBD1 is a possible D gene (6 bases). V was pared by 1 base and J by 7 bases, with 14 bases between. Germline V lookup: CDR1 LGHDT, CDR2 YNNKEL (reference sequence). The CDR3 covers 15 residues. The DNA of the CDR3 is TGTGCCAGCAGCCAAGGGGGCGGGGGCGGCCAGCCCCAGCATTTT. This translates into CASSQGGGGGQPQHF.

This chain connects TRBV2 to TRBJ2-3, with a tentative D call TRBD2 (6 bases). Germline-derived CDR1 and CDR2 are SNHLY and FYNNEI. Trimming stripped 7 bases from V and 7 bases from J, with 12 bases between. The CDR3 spans 12 residues. The CDR3 region is CASMGGANTQYF. The CDR3 nucleotides read TGTGCCAGCATGGGGGGAGCAAATACGCAGTATTTT.

This rearrangement joins TRBV7-2 to TRBJ2-3, with D perhaps matching TRBD2 (6 bases). V was pared by 5 bases and J by 1 base, with 13 bases between. This CDR3 has 15 amino acids. Per the germline V gene, CDR1 is SGHTA and CDR2 is FQGNSA. CDR3 nucleotide sequence: TGTGCCAGCAGCGCCCGCCCGGGGGGCACAGATACGCAGTATTTT. This codes for CASSARPGGTDTQYF.

This clone appeared many times. The chain employs TRBV14 and TRBJ2-7, with D perhaps TRBD1 (6 bases). The CDR3 runs 15 residues. Germline V gene lookup returns CDR1 SGHDN and CDR2 FVKESK. The V gene lost 5 bases and the J gene lost 2 bases, with 16 bases spanning the gap. CDR3 sequence reads: CASSETRGNPYEQYF. The CDR3 bases are TGTGCCAGCAGCGAGACCAGGGGAAATCCCTACGAGCAGTACTTC.

This sequence joins TRBV12-3 or TRBV12-4 and TRBJ1-2; D call uncertain. V was clipped by 2 bases and J by 3 bases, with 7 bases between them. CDR3 length: 13 amino acids. CDR3 in DNA: TGTGCCAGCAGTTTACAGATCTACTATGGCTACACCTTC. Amino acid sequence: CASSLQIYYGYTF.

The V and J genes are TRBV6-5 and TRBJ1-1, with 9 bases that match TRBD1. The CDR3 sequence is 14 residues long. Trimming removed 7 bases from V and 0 bases from J; junction bases left unmatched: 3. Per germline, CDR1 MNHEY and CDR2 SVGAGI. CDR3 loop: CASTDRGMNTEAFF. CDR3 nucleotide sequence: TGTGCCAGCACAGACAGGGGGATGAACACTGAAGCTTTCTTT.

J is TRBJ2-1 and V is TRBV5-6; 7 nucleotides line up with TRBD2. J gave up 2 bases and V 4 bases, and 3 bases lay outside the gene matches. Germline V gene sequence: CDR1 SGHDT, CDR2 YYEEEE. The CDR3 spans 14 residues. Here the CDR3 reads CASSPSGTYNEQFF. The CDR3 DNA sequence: TGTGCCAGCAGCCCTAGCGGTACCTACAATGAGCAGTTCTTC.

The chain carries TRBV4-3 and TRBJ1-5; 9 nucleotides align to TRBD1. This CDR3 spans 14 amino acids. Germline CDR1 LGHNA, CDR2 YSLEER. The V and J ends lost 3 bases and 4 bases, in that order; junction bases with no gene match: 1. CDR3 protein: CASSQGTGNQPQHF. The CDR3 DNA reads as TGCGCCAGCAGCCAGGGGACAGGGAATCAGCCCCAGCATTTT.

The chain links TRBV14 to TRBJ1-1; D not certain. CDR1 and CDR2 from the germline V gene are SGHDN and FVKESK. The V end was cut by 1 base, the J end by 5 bases, with 8 bases between. This CDR3 comprises 13 residues. CDR3 in amino acids: CASSQVGETEAFF. The CDR3 nucleotides are TGTGCCAGCAGCCAAGTTGGGGAGACTGAAGCTTTCTTT. The full variable domain, its missing parts supplied by reference TRBV14 and TRBJ1-1, is EAGVTQFPSHSVIEKGQTVTLRCDPISGHDNLYWYRRVMGKEIKFLLHFVKESKQDESGMPNNRFLAERTGGTYSTLKVQPAELEDSGVYFCASSQVGETEAFFGQGTRLTVV.

This rearrangement joins TRBV7-2 to TRBJ2-7, with a tentative D call TRBD1 (5 bases). Germline CDR1 is SGHTA and CDR2 is FQGNSA. This CDR3 comprises 15 residues. V was pared by 2 bases and J by 3 bases, with 14 bases between. The CDR3: CASSLSQGSIYEQYF. The CDR3 nucleotides read TGTGCCAGCAGCTTAAGCCAGGGAAGTATCTACGAGCAGTACTTC.